Shown below are 9 T cell receptor beta chains from a single sample sequenced in a study of human T cells and chemical hapten exposure. Time point specified: pre-sensitization, week 0. Treatment given: therapeutic diphenylcyclopropenone sensitization with weekly scalp DPC. MiXCR, applied by TCRdb to the RACE reads, yields one record per CDR3 protein. Counted here are 300,000 to 450,000 distinct CDR3 sequences, approximately 5% occurring once; the ten biggest clones make up less than 9%. Specimen: whole blood, collected in connection with sensitization to the hapten diphenylcyclopropenone (DPC). The receptors here all came from a woman younger than 35 with alopecia areata. Some clones in this sample may be carry-over from other donors' samples.

This clonotype was found many times. The genes are TRBV6-2 or TRBV6-3 and TRBJ2-2; unclear D gene. CDR3 size: 14 residues. Trimming removed 5 bases at V and 1 base at J, with 8 bases between. CDR1 MNHEY and CDR2 SVGEGT come from the germline V gene. In nucleotides, the CDR3 is TGTGCCAGCAGTATGGACGGGAACACCGGGGAGCTGTTTTTT. It specifies CASSMDGNTGELFF.

Ten or more counts support this clonotype. V and J are TRBV7-2 and TRBJ2-3; 9 bases align to TRBD1. The germline CDR1 and CDR2 sequences are SGHTA and FQGNSA. V lost 5 bases and J lost 2; bases outside the gene matches: 8. The length of the CDR3 is 16 residues. The CDR3 DNA sequence: TGTGCCAGCAGCGTTCCGGGACAGGGATACACAGATACGCAGTATTTT. This sequence encodes CASSVPGQGYTDTQYF.

This clonotype has more than one count but fewer than ten. The gene calls are TRBV12-3 or TRBV12-4 and TRBJ1-2, with D possibly matching TRBD1 (6 bases). V lost 3 bases to trimming and J lost 8 bases, with 13 bases between them. The CDR3 has 13 residues. The CDR3 DNA reads as TGTGCCAGCAGTTTCCTGGGGGCTCGGGGCTACACCTTC. Protein product: CASSFLGARGYTF.

This clonotype was detected many times. The J gene is TRBJ1-3, the V gene TRBV20-1; D is undetermined. This CDR3 comprises 16 residues. V shed 3 bases and J shed 0 bases, with 15 bases lying between them. Germline assignment: CDR1 DFQATT and CDR2 SNEGSKA (reference sequence). In nucleotides, the CDR3 is TGCAGTGCTAGTTATGGTGGGATTCCCTCTGGAAACACCATATATTTT. It specifies CSASYGGIPSGNTIYF.

V gene TRBV6-2 or TRBV6-3 combines with J gene TRBJ2-3, with unresolved D. Germline CDR1 reads MNHEY; CDR2 reads SVGEGT. The ends were cut back, 6 bases at V and 5 bases at J, with 15 bases in the middle. There are 14 residues in the CDR3. CDR3 loop: CASSRAGSQDTQYF. The CDR3 coding sequence is TGTGCCAGCAGCCGCGCCGGTTCACAAGATACGCAGTATTTT.

This clonotype was found a few times. The J gene is TRBJ2-7, the V gene TRBV29-1; 8 bases align to TRBD1. The CDR3 extends over 14 amino acids. CDR1 SQVTM and CDR2 ANQGSEA come from the germline V gene. The J segment lost 3 bases and the V segment lost 4 bases, leaving 8 bases of the junction unmatched. CDR3 loop: CSVGVGTGFYEQYF. As DNA, the CDR3 is TGCAGCGTTGGGGTTGGGACAGGATTCTACGAGCAGTACTTC.

This clonotype was detected only a few times. The chain employs TRBV18 and TRBJ1-2; D uncertain. Trimming left V 0 bases short and J 0 bases short, with 5 bases between. Germline V gives CDR1 KGHSH, CDR2 LQKENI. The CDR3 consists of 14 residues. CDR3 sequence (DNA): TGTGCCAGCTCACCACCGATTTCTAACTATGGCTACACCTTC. Protein: CASSPPISNYGYTF. Supplemented by reference TRBV18 and TRBJ1-2, the full variable domain reads NAGVMQNPRHLVRRRGQEARLRCSPMKGHSHVYWYRQLPEEGLKFMVYLQKENIIDESGMPKERFSAEFPKEGPSILRIQQVVRGDSAAYFCASSPPISNYGYTFGSGTRLTVV.

This clonotype appeared many times. This chain connects TRBV4-1 to TRBJ2-4, with D hard to call. The germline V and J ends were trimmed by 2 bases and 7 bases, with 12 bases remaining between them. Germline V gives CDR1 MGHRA, CDR2 YSYEKL. The CDR3 has 14 amino acids. DNA of the CDR3: TGCGCCAGCAGCCAATTCCCTAGTGGGAACATTCAGTACTTC. It encodes CASSQFPSGNIQYF.

The chain has TRBV2 and TRBJ1-3; no clear D gene. Trimming stripped 7 bases from V and 0 bases from J, with 16 bases between. This CDR3 spans 16 amino acids. The germline CDR1 and CDR2 sequences are SNHLY and FYNNEI. CDR3 coding DNA: TGTGCCAGCACCGAAAGAGATCCTCGCTCTGGAAACACCATATATTTT. Its protein product is CASTERDPRSGNTIYF.